This TCR beta chain was found in a study of shared clonotypes between healthy human individuals. Study in general: CD4 naive and CD4 memory each took three plates per donor, while CD8 naive took two and CD8 memory one. Study conclusions and caveats: Larger estimated richness was generally seen in naive subsets than in memory subsets.

Remarks on this clone: Antigen: not known.

Germline CDR1 MGHRA, CDR2 YSYEKL. The CDR3 consists of 15 residues. V was clipped by 3 bases and J by 5 bases, with 15 bases between them. About 30,000 T cell genomes (roughly 220 ng DNA) went into each sorted-subset replicate. Assay: immunoSEQ multiplex PCR; the TCRdb copy retains only in-frame clones and omits some. The sample consists of 850,000 to 1,200,000 clones, 70% to 80% of them appearing once. Nashville, Tennessee was home to all donors, each a Caucasian adult. This sequence originates from a man aged 18 to 35 in good health. The V and J genes are TRBV4-1 and TRBJ2-3, with TRBD1 as a possible D gene (6 bases). The source material was memory CD4+ T cells sorted from blood. Noted subset: CD45RA-negative fraction. CDR3 region: CASSQIGGFGDTQYF. In nucleotides, the CDR3 is TGCGCCAGCAGCCAGATAGGGGGTTTTGGAGATACGCAGTATTTT.